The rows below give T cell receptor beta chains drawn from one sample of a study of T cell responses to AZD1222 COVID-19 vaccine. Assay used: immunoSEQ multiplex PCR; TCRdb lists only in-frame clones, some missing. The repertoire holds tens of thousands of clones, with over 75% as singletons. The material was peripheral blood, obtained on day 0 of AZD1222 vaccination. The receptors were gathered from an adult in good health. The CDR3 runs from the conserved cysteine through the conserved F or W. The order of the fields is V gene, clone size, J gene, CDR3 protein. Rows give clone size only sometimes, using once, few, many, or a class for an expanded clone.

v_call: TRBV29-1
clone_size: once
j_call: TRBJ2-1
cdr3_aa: CSVEGGRTGQQFF

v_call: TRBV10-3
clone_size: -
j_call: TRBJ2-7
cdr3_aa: CAIRGQREAAYEQYF

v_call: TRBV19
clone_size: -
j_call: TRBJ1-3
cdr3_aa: CASSWDSGNTIYF

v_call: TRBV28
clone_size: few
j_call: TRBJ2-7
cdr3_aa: CASSSDAHEQYF

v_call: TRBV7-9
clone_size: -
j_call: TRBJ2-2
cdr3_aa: CASRLEGQGFYGELFF

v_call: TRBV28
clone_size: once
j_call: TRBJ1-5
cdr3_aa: CATRGRGNQPQHF

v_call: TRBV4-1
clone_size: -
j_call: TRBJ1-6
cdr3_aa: CASSQPDQDSLRSPLHF

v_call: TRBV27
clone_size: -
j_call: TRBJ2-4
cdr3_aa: CASSLNGQGSLAKNIQYF

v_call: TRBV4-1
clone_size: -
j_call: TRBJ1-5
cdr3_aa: CASSQVGGSQPQHF

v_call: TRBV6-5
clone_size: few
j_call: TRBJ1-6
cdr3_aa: CASSYSRTGDSPLHF

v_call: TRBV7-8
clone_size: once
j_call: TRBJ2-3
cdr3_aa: CASSLNPRLGSTDTQYF

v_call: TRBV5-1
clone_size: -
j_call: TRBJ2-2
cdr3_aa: CASSLISTGELFF

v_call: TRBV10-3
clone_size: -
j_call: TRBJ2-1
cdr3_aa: CAISESAGERSYNEQFF

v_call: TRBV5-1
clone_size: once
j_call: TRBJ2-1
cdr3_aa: CASSPSSGGSSYNEQFF

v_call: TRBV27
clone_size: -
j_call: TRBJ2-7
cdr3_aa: CASSLYGGAGYEQYF

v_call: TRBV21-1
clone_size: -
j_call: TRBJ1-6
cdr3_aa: CAKSGTEYFNSPLHF

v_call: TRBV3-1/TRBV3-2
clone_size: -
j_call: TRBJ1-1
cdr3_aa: CASSQDRGFEAFF

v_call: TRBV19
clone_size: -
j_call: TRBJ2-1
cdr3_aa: CASSIDTPLAGGLNEQFF